This TCR beta chain was retrieved from a study of blood T cell repertoires in COVID-19. Study context: The study drew acute and convalescent COVID-19 samples from the United States, Italy and Spain.

TCRdb's table, derived via immunoSEQ multiplex PCR, lists solely in-frame clones and lacks some. The sample contains nearly 90,000 clones, about 91% of which appear only once. Germline V gene lookup returns CDR1 LNHDA and CDR2 SQIVND (reference sequence). CDR3 length: 14 residues. V lost 8 bases to trimming and J lost 7 bases, with 17 bases between them. The V call is TRBV19, the J call TRBJ1-4, with D unclear. Specimen: peripheral blood. This TCR was recovered from a man aged 55 to 69 with acute or convalescent COVID-19. The CDR3 reads CASSPAGMGEKLFF. The CDR3 nucleotides are TGTGCCAGTTCCCCCGCGGGGATGGGTGAAAAACTGTTTTTT.